Following are 19 T cell receptor beta chains from one sample sequenced in a study of cytomegalovirus exposure and HLA in healthy donors. A multiplex PCR was run with 60 Vbeta primers and 13 Jbeta primers. Sequencing was performed with immunoSEQ multiplex PCR; in TCRdb, only in-frame clones are kept and a portion is missing. The sample carries over 90,000 clones, roughly 83% recorded once. The sequenced material came from PBMCs. The receptors stem from a man between 40 and 49 years old in good health and CMV-seronegative.

This clone was found once. The V call is TRBV18, the J call TRBJ2-4, with D unresolved. The CDR3 has 16 residues. The germline V gene encodes CDR1 KGHSH and CDR2 LQKENI. V shed 0 bases and J shed 0 bases, with 9 bases lying between them. The CDR3 sequence is CASSPPTALAKNIQYF. The CDR3 region has the DNA TGTGCCAGCTCACCACCAACAGCCCTAGCCAAAAACATTCAGTACTTC.

This chain connects TRBV7-8 to TRBJ1-1; D may be TRBD1 (5 bases). The CDR3 is 17 residues long. V lost 1 base to trimming and J lost 1 base, with 16 bases between them. Germline V gene data show CDR1 as SGHVS and CDR2 as FQNEAQ. The CDR3 sequence is CASSLGPTTAQNTEAFF. CDR3 nucleotide sequence: TGTGCCAGCAGCTTAGGCCCAACGACAGCGCAGAACACTGAAGCTTTCTTT.

J is TRBJ2-1 and V is TRBV9; D gene ambiguous. The CDR3 consists of 12 residues. The V and J ends lost 0 bases and 8 bases respectively, with 6 bases between them. Germline V gene sequence: CDR1 SGDLS, CDR2 YYNGEE. CDR3 residues: CASSVAPDEQFF. The CDR3 DNA follows: TGTGCCAGCAGCGTAGCCCCGGATGAGCAGTTCTTC. Combining the CDR3 with reference TRBV9 and TRBJ2-1 gives the whole variable domain DSGVTQTPKHLITATGQRVTLRCSPRSGDLSVYWYQQSLDQGLQFLIQYYNGEERAKGNILERFSAQQFPDLHSELNLSSLELGDSALYFCASSVAPDEQFFGPGTRLTVL.

The chain uses TRBV29-1 and TRBJ2-5, with TRBD1 matching over 7 bases. Unmatched junction bases numbered 7, after V lost 7 bases and J lost 5 bases. The CDR3 is 12 amino acids. Germline V CDR1 and CDR2: SQVTM, ANQGSEA. The CDR3 DNA is TGCAGCGCCCGACAGGGTGAGGAGACCCAGTACTTC. Translated: CSARQGEETQYF.

This chain links TRBV19 with TRBJ1-1; D call uncertain. The V end was cut by 3 bases, the J end by 2 bases, with 10 bases between. Germline assignment: CDR1 LNHDA and CDR2 SQIVND (reference sequence). CDR3 length: 14 residues. CDR3 loop: CASSISVANTEAFF. The CDR3 nucleotides are TGTGCCAGTAGTATTTCAGTAGCCAACACTGAAGCTTTCTTT.

The CDR3 DNA sequence: TGTGCCAGCTCACGCCTTTTACAGGGAAATACCTACGAGCAGTACTTC. This sequence encodes CASSRLLQGNTYEQYF. The chain couples TRBV18 to TRBJ2-7, with D possibly matching TRBD1 (6 bases). Looked up from germline, CDR1 is KGHSH and CDR2 is LQKENI. CDR3 length: 16 amino acids. V was trimmed by 4 bases and J by 2 bases, leaving 18 bases between them.

The CDR3 reads CASSPGLAFNEQFF. CDR3 nucleotide sequence: TGCGCCAGCAGCCCGGGACTAGCCTTCAATGAGCAGTTCTTC. The gene calls are TRBV5-1 and TRBJ2-1; 9 nucleotides match TRBD2. In germline, CDR1 is SGHRS, CDR2 YFSETQ. V dropped 4 bases and J dropped 6; count of bases not matched to a gene: 5. The CDR3 has 14 amino acids. The whole variable domain, filled in from reference TRBV5-1 and TRBJ2-1, reads KAGVTQTPRYLIKTRGQQVTLSCSPISGHRSVSWYQQTPGQGLQFLFEYFSETQRNKGNFPGRFSGRQFSNSRSEMNVSTLELGDSALYLCASSPGLAFNEQFFGPGTRLTVL.

This clone was counted a few times. The chain couples TRBV5-1 to TRBJ2-5; 7 nucleotides line up with TRBD1. V dropped 4 bases and J dropped 5; count of bases not matched to a gene: 11. This CDR3 spans 15 amino acids. The germline V gene encodes CDR1 SGHRS and CDR2 YFSETQ. Here the CDR3 reads CASSIGTEEVETQYF. The CDR3 coding sequence is TGCGCCAGCAGCATTGGGACAGAGGAGGTGGAGACCCAGTACTTC.

A word on this clone: The junction departs from germline at one end; a sequencing error may be responsible. The chain carries TRBV7-9 and TRBJ1-1; D is unresolved. The length of the CDR3 is 12 residues. Germline values: CDR1 SEHNR, CDR2 FQNEAQ (reference sequence). CDR3 amino acids: CSSSSRDTEAFF. The DNA of the CDR3 is TGTTCCAGCAGCTCCCGAGACACTGAAGCTTTCTTT.

The rearrangement joins TRBV19 to TRBJ2-5; possibly TRBD2 for D (5 bases). CDR3 length: 14 amino acids. Germline assignment: CDR1 LNHDA and CDR2 SQIVND (reference sequence). Trimming cost V 4 bases and J 7 bases, with 16 bases left between them. The CDR3 reads CASSTSGNRGTQYF. CDR3 bases: TGTGCCAGTAGTACCTCAGGAAACCGGGGGACCCAGTACTTC.

The chain uses TRBV7-9 and TRBJ2-5; D not resolved. Trimming took 5 bases from V and 0 from J, leaving 10 bases between them. The CDR3 sequence is 14 residues long. Germline-derived CDR1 and CDR2 are SEHNR and FQNEAQ (reference sequence). CDR3 DNA sequence: TGTGCCAGCAGCCCCGACAATTACCAAGAGACCCAGTACTTC. This encodes CASSPDNYQETQYF.

With regard to this clone: The junction departs from the called germline gene at one end, perhaps through a read error. The chain uses TRBV19 and TRBJ1-4, with D perhaps matching TRBD1 (5 bases). The CDR3 contains 13 residues. Germline values: CDR1 LNHDA, CDR2 SQIVND (reference sequence). The CDR3 sequence: CASRDEPGENLFF. The CDR3 DNA follows: TGTGCCAGTAGAGATGAGCCGGGGGAAAATCTGTTTTTT.

Worth noting for this clone: At one end, the junction sequence differs from germline, possibly due to a read error. The V and J genes are TRBV7-7 and TRBJ2-5, with a possible D match to TRBD1 (6 bases). Looked up from germline, CDR1 is SSHAT and CDR2 is FNYEAQ (reference sequence). The CDR3 has 13 amino acids. CDR3 DNA sequence: TGTGCTAGCAGCCGGGACATCCAAGAGACCCAGTACTTC. It specifies CASSRDIQETQYF.

V gene TRBV6-5 combines with J gene TRBJ2-2; TRBD2 aligns across 8 bases. CDR3 length: 15 amino acids. The germline V gene encodes CDR1 MNHEY and CDR2 SVGAGI. V was clipped by 11 bases and J by 6 bases; unmatched bases: 14. DNA for the CDR3: TGTGCCTGTAATCCGGGACTAGGTCTTCCCGGGGAGCTGTTTTTT. Translated, it gives CACNPGLGLPGELFF.

V gene TRBV27 combines with J gene TRBJ2-7, with D tentatively TRBD2 (5 bases). The ends were cut back, 8 bases at V and 2 bases at J, with 10 bases in the middle. The length of the CDR3 is 12 residues. CDR1 is MNHEY, CDR2 SMNVEV, per germline (reference sequence). The CDR3 DNA is TGTGCCAGCGGAAGGAGGACCTACGAGCAGTACTTC. This sequence encodes CASGRRTYEQYF.

V gene TRBV6-6 combines with J gene TRBJ1-5, with unresolved D. V gave up 2 bases and J gave up 0 bases, with 8 bases separating them. The CDR3 spans 15 residues. Germline V gene data show CDR1 as MNHNY and CDR2 as SVGAGI (reference sequence). The CDR3 nucleotides are TGTGCCAGCAGTTACGCGGTGAATAGCAATCAGCCCCAGCATTTT. As protein: CASSYAVNSNQPQHF.

The table lists this clone with a few counts. The chain uses TRBV4-1 and TRBJ2-3; 8 bases fit TRBD1. Germline CDR1 MGHRA, CDR2 YSYEKL. CDR3 length: 19 residues. J lost 0 bases, V lost 1 base, and 12 bases had no gene match. Here the CDR3 reads CASSQVMIRTGTSTDTQYF. DNA for the CDR3: TGCGCCAGCAGCCAAGTTATGATCAGGACAGGGACTAGCACAGATACGCAGTATTTT.

This chain uses TRBV30 with TRBJ1-5; no clear D gene. The CDR3 is 16 residues long. The V and J ends lost 4 bases and 5 bases respectively, with 21 bases between them. Germline values: CDR1 GTSNPN, CDR2 SVGIG (reference sequence). CDR3: CAWTDGGPVGDQPQHF. For the CDR3, the DNA is TGTGCCTGGACCGATGGAGGACCTGTGGGCGATCAGCCCCAGCATTTT.

The rearrangement uses TRBV29-1 and TRBJ1-2; 7 bases match TRBD1. The V gene end was trimmed by 5 bases and the J gene end by 0 bases; junction bases not matched to a gene: 3. The germline V gene has CDR1 SQVTM and CDR2 ANQGSEA. The CDR3 length is 13 residues. CDR3 loop: CSVPTGTNYGYTF. The CDR3 nucleotides read TGCAGCGTTCCGACAGGGACTAACTATGGCTACACCTTC.